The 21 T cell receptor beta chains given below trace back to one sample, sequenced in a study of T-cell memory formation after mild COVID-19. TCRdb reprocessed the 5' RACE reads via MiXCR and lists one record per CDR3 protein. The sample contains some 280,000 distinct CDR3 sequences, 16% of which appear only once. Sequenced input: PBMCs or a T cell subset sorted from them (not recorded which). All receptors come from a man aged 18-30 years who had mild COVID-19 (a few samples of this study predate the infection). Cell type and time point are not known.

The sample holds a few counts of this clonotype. This CDR3 reads CASSTRPGTDTQYF. The CDR3 DNA reads as TGTGCCAGCAGCACTCGTCCGGGGACAGATACGCAGTATTTT. The V and J genes are TRBV7-2 and TRBJ2-3, with D perhaps TRBD2 (5 bases). The germline V and J ends were trimmed by 5 bases and 3 bases, with 12 bases remaining between them. CDR1 and CDR2 from the germline V gene are SGHTA and FQGNSA. This CDR3 has 14 residues.

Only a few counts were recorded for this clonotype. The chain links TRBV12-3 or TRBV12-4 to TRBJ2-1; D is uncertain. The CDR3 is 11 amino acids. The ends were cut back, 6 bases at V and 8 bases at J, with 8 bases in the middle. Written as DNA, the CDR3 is TGTGCCAGCAGAATCACCGATGAGCAGTTCTTC. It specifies CASRITDEQFF.

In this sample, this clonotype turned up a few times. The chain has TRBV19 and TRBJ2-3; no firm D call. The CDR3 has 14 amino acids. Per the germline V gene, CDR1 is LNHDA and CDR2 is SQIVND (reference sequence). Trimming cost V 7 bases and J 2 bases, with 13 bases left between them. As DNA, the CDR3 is TGTGCCAGTAAGTTCGGACGGACCACAGATACGCAGTATTTT. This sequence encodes CASKFGRTTDTQYF.

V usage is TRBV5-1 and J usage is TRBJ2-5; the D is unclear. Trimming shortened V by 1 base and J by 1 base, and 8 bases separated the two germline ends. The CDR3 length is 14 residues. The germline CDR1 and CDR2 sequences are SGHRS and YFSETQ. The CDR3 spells CASSLSTTQETQYF. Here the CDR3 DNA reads TGCGCCAGCAGCTTGAGTACAACCCAAGAGACCCAGTACTTC. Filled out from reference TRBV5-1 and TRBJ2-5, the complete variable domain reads KAGVTQTPRYLIKTRGQQVTLSCSPISGHRSVSWYQQTPGQGLQFLFEYFSETQRNKGNFPGRFSGRQFSNSRSEMNVSTLELGDSALYLCASSLSTTQETQYFGPGTRLLVL.

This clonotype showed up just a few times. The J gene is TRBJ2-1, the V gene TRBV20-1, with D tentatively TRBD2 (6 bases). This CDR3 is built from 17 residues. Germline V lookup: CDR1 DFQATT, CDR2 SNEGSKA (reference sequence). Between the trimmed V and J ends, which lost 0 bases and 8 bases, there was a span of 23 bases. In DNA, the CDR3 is TGCAGTGCTAGAGATCCCGGCGGGGAAAGAGTTTTTGATGAGCAGTTCTTC. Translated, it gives CSARDPGGERVFDEQFF.

CDR3 bases: TGTGCCAGCAGTTTATGGGCCGAGAGCAATCAGCCCCAGCATTTT. Its protein product is CASSLWAESNQPQHF. The V gene is TRBV28, the J gene TRBJ1-5; D is undetermined. Germline V CDR1 and CDR2: MDHEN, SYDVKM. The CDR3 is 15 residues long. Trimming cost V 0 bases and J 1 base, with 7 bases left between them.

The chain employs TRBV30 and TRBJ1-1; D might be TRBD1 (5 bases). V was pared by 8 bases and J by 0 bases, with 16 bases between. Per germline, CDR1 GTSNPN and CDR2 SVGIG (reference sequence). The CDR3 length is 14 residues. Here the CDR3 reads CASIQDSMNTEAFF. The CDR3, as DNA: TGTGCCAGTATACAGGATTCCATGAACACTGAAGCTTTCTTT.

The CDR3 here is CASSPQGARYGEQFF. The CDR3 DNA sequence: TGTGCCAGCTCACCCCAGGGGGCGAGGTACGGTGAGCAGTTCTTC. The V gene is TRBV18, the J gene TRBJ2-1; 8 positions agree with TRBD1. Germline-derived CDR1 and CDR2 are KGHSH and LQKENI. J gave up 9 bases and V 3 bases, and 10 bases lay outside the gene matches. This CDR3 contains 15 residues.

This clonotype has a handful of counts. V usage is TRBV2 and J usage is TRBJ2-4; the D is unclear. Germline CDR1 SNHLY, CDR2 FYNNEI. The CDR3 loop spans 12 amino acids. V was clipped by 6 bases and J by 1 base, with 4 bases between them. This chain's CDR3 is CASSQAKNIQYF. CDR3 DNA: TGTGCCAGCAGCCAGGCCAAAAACATTCAGTACTTC.

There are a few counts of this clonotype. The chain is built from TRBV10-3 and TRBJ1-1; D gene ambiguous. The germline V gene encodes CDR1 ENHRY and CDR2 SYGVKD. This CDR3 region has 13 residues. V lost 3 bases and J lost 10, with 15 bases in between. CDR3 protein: CAISDPVVVGAFF. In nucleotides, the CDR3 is TGTGCCATCAGTGACCCAGTCGTGGTCGGAGCTTTCTTT.

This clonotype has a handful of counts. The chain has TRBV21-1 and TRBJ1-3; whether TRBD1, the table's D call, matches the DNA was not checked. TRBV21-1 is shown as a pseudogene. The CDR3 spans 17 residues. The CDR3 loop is CATKSGQIRNSGNTIYF. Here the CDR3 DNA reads TGTGCCACCAAGTCGGGACAGATTAGAAACTCTGGAAACACCATATATTTT.

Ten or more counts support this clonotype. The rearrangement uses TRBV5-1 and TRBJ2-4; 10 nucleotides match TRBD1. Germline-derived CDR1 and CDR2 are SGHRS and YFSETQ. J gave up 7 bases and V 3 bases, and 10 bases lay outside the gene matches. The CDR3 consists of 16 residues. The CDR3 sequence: CASSSADRTGGNIQYF. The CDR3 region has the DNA TGCGCCAGCAGCTCGGCGGATCGGACAGGGGGGAACATTCAGTACTTC.

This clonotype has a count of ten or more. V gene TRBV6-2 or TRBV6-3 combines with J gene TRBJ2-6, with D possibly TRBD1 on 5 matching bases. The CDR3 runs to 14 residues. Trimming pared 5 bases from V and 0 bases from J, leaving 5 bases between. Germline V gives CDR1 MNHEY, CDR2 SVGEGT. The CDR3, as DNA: TGTGCCAGCAGTAGGGGCTCTGGGGCCAACGTCCTGACTTTC. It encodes CASSRGSGANVLTF.

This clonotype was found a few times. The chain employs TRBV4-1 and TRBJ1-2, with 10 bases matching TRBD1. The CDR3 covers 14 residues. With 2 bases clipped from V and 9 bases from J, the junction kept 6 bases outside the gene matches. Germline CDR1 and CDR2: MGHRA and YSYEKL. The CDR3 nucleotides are TGCGCCAGCAGCCAACTTCCGGGACAGGGGAGCTACACCTTC. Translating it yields CASSQLPGQGSYTF.

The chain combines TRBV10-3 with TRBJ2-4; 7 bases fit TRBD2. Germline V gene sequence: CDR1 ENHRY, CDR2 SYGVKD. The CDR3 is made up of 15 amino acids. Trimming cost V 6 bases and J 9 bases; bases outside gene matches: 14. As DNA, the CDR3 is TGTGCCATCAGCGACGAGACTAGTGGGGAGGGCATTCAGTACTTC. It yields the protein CAISDETSGEGIQYF.

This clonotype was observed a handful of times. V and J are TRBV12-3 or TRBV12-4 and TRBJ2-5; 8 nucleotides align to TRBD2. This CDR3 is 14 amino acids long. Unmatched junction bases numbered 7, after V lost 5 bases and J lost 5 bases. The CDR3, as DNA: TGTGCCAGCAGTCTCCTCGGGGGGGCGGAGACCCAGTACTTC. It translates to CASSLLGGAETQYF.

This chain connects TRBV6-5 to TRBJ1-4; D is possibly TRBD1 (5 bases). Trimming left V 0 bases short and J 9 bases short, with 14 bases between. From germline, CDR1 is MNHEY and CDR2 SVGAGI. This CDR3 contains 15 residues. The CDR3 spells CASSYSAGSTQKLFF. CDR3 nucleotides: TGTGCCAGCAGTTACTCTGCAGGGAGTACACAAAAACTGTTTTTT.

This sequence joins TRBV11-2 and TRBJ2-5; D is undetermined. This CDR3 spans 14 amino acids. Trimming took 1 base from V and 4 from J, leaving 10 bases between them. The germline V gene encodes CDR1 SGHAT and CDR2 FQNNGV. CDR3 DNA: TGTGCCAGCAGCTTAGTCTCGTTTCGAGAGACCCAGTACTTC. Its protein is CASSLVSFRETQYF.

CDR3 sequence: CASSPDPYNEQFF. The CDR3, as DNA: TGTGCCAGCAGCCCCGATCCCTACAATGAGCAGTTCTTC. V gene TRBV9 combines with J gene TRBJ2-1; unclear D gene. CDR1 is SGDLS and CDR2 is YYNGEE in the germline V gene. CDR3 length: 13 residues. Deletions cut 4 bases from V and 2 bases from J, with 7 bases between. The full variable domain, completed using reference TRBV9 and TRBJ2-1, is DSGVTQTPKHLITATGQRVTLRCSPRSGDLSVYWYQQSLDQGLQFLIQYYNGEERAKGNILERFSAQQFPDLHSELNLSSLELGDSALYFCASSPDPYNEQFFGPGTRLTVL.

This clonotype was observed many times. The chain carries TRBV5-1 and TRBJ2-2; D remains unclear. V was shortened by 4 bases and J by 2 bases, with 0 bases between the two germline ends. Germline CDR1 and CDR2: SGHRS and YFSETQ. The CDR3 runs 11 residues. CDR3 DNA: TGCGCCAGCAGCAACACCGGGGAGCTGTTTTTT. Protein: CASSNTGELFF. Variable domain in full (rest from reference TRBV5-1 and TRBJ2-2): KAGVTQTPRYLIKTRGQQVTLSCSPISGHRSVSWYQQTPGQGLQFLFEYFSETQRNKGNFPGRFSGRQFSNSRSEMNVSTLELGDSALYLCASSNTGELFFGEGSRLTVL.

CDR3 in DNA: TGTGCCAGCCAGGACAGTTTCTACGAGCAGTACGTC. Translation gives CASQDSFYEQYV. The chain is built from TRBV7-9 and TRBJ2-7, with a weak D call TRBD1 (6 bases). The CDR3 is 12 amino acids. Germline V CDR1 and CDR2: SEHNR, FQNEAQ (reference sequence). V was clipped by 8 bases and J by 3 bases, with 11 bases between them.